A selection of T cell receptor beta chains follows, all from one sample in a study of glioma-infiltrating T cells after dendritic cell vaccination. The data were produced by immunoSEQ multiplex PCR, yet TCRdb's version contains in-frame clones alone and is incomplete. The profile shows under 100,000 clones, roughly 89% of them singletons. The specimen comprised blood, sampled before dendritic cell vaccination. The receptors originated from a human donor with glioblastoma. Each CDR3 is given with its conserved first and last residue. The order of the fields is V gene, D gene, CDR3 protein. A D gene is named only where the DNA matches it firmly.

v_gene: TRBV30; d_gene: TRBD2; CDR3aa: CAWSGTSGSSEQYF
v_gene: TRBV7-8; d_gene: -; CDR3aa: CASSLAGRGRGYNEQFF
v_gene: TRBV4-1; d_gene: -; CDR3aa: CASSQDYRGQTSGQPQHF
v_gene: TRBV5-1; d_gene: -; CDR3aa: CASSLVAGVYQETQYF
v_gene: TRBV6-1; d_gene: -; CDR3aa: CASREVSNTEAFF
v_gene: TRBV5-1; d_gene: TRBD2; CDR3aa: CASSLAVASGVEQFF
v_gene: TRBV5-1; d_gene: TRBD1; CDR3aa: CASRGTGGTGELFF
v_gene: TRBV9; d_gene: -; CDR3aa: CASSVGSVYNEQFF
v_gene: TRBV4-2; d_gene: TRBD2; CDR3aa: CASSQAGSFAGEETQYF
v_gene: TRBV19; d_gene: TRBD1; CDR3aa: CASTTLPRGRGNTEAFF
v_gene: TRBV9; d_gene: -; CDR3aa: CASSAPANTGELFF
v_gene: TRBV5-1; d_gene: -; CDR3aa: CASSLFGENTEAFF
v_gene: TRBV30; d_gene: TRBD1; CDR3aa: CAWTTGVETQYF
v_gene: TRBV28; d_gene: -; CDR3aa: CASSRQDYEQYF
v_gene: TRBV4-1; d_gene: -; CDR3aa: CASSQRGSANTGELFF
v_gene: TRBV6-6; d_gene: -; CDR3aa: CASSHGAEAFF
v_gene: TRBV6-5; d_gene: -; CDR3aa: CASSSLTRKVDTQYF
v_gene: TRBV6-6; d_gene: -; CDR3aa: CATGTEAFF
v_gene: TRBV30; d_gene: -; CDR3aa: CAWDLTRGRTQYF
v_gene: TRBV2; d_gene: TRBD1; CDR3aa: CASSEGTGNSGNTIYF